The present TCR beta chain was sequenced within a study of T cells in pancreatic ductal adenocarcinoma. Regarding the study as a whole: Tumor-versus-blood clonality comparisons may be biased toward lower tumor diversity.

Sequencing was performed with immunoSEQ multiplex PCR; in TCRdb, only in-frame clones are kept and a portion is missing. The repertoire has over 90,000 clones, 90% to 95% of them found once; the top ten carry around 2.9%. V lost 5 bases and J 1 base, leaving 17 bases between the germline ends. This CDR3 is built from 16 residues. The germline V gene has CDR1 MDHEN and CDR2 SYDVKM. Selected pancreatic ductal adenocarcinoma patients had undergone surgery without neoadjuvant therapy. Notes on this clone: Antigen: not known.

This rearrangement joins TRBV28 to TRBJ1-1; D is uncertain. Input material: PBMCs. The TCR originated in a human donor with pancreatic ductal adenocarcinoma. CDR3: CASSPWGGSENTEAFF. DNA of the CDR3: TGTGCCAGCAGTCCGTGGGGAGGTAGCGAGAACACTGAAGCTTTCTTT.